This is a list of T cell receptor beta chains from one sample in a study of CD8 T cells in Susac syndrome. TCRdb passed the immunoSEQ multiplex PCR reads through MiXCR, listing each CDR3 protein once. Of about 80,000 distinct CDR3 sequences in the sample, about 91% were seen once. Sequencing was performed on CD8+ T cells from PBMCs. These TCRs come from a human donor with multiple sclerosis. CDR3s include the opening cysteine and the closing phenylalanine or tryptophan.

j_call | v_call | cdr3_aa
TRBJ2-2 | TRBV13 | CASSFEVENTGELFF
TRBJ1-5 | TRBV4-1 | CASSLEGGNQPQHF
TRBJ1-2 | TRBV19 | CASSSSAVGYTF
TRBJ2-1 | TRBV3-1 | CASSQEAWTAYNEQFF
TRBJ1-2 | TRBV2 | CASSEGSPGRYGYTF
TRBJ1-1 | TRBV19 | CASSISHRGNTEAFF
TRBJ2-3 | TRBV28 | CASSLGRGLDTQYF
TRBJ2-5 | TRBV4-1 | CASSQDNLQETQYF
TRBJ2-3 | TRBV6-1 | CASTQGAGGTDTQYF
TRBJ2-1 | TRBV12-3/TRBV12-4 | CASSSARVHYNEQFF
TRBJ2-2 | TRBV11-2 | CASSSGTTGELFF
TRBJ1-6 | TRBV30 | CAWSWGTYSPLHF
TRBJ1-1 | TRBV29-1 | CSVERGEAFF
TRBJ2-5 | TRBV14 | CASSQVEAYQETQYF
TRBJ2-4 | TRBV12-3/TRBV12-4 | CASKTGYGAKNIQYF
TRBJ1-1 | TRBV15 | CATSSAGQVLEAFF
TRBJ2-3 | TRBV5-1 | CASIGSGTGQYF
TRBJ1-5 | TRBV10-3 | CAISEGTQPQHF
TRBJ2-7 | TRBV14 | CASSPTSNTAYEQYF
TRBJ2-1 | TRBV10-1 | CASSDRVGNEQFF
TRBJ2-5 | TRBV5-1 | CASSLLGTSARRETQYF
TRBJ2-1 | TRBV28 | CASSFPPTTRFYNEQFF
TRBJ1-4 | TRBV23-1 | CASTPPRGGRRATNEKLFF
TRBJ2-7 | TRBV6-2/TRBV6-3 | CARDPRRTGKGLYEQYF
TRBJ2-7 | TRBV28 | CASSSDRVYDEQYF
TRBJ2-1 | TRBV9 | CASSGGGFSYNEQFF
TRBJ2-6 | TRBV28 | CASSLAGDGANVLTF
TRBJ2-7 | TRBV30 | CAWSSGGPYEQYF
TRBJ2-7 | TRBV9 | CASSPDRGSEQYF